Following are 29 T cell receptor beta chains from one sample sequenced in a study of Graves' ophthalmopathy and Graves' hyperthyroidism. Investigators amplified TCR beta CDR3 regions from RNA transcripts. The first round was an RT-PCR with HTBI primers, and the second round was a multiplex PCR. A single record per CDR3 protein comes from TCRdb applying MiXCR to the multiplex PCR reads. The sample consists of roughly 600,000 distinct CDR3 sequences, just under 40% of them appearing once. The specimen was peripheral blood or thyroid tissue (not recorded which). These receptors all stem from an adult man with Graves' hyperthyroidism.

The CDR3 reads CASSEDSTFYGYTF. CDR3 coding DNA: TGTGCCAGCAGTGAAGATAGCACTTTCTATGGCTACACCTTC. V gene TRBV2 combines with J gene TRBJ1-2; D not resolved. Germline CDR1 SNHLY, CDR2 FYNNEI. The V end lost 1 base, the J end lost 4 bases, and 10 bases lay between the germline ends. The CDR3 is 14 residues long.

The chain has TRBV7-9 and TRBJ1-2; the D is unclear. Germline V lookup: CDR1 SEHNR, CDR2 FQNEAQ (reference sequence). V lost 1 base and J 2 bases, leaving 11 bases between the germline ends. The CDR3 is 15 amino acids. CDR3 region: CASSLEGRGNYGYTF. CDR3 DNA: TGTGCCAGCAGCTTAGAAGGACGCGGGAACTATGGCTACACCTTC.

This clonotype was found many times. J is TRBJ1-2 and V is TRBV29-1; 8 positions match TRBD1. V lost 3 bases, J lost 4 bases, and 4 bases stayed unmatched. From germline, CDR1 is SQVTM and CDR2 ANQGSEA. The CDR3 length is 13 residues. The CDR3 coding sequence is TGCAGCGTTGACTTCGGACAGGGCTATGGCTACACCTTC. Translated: CSVDFGQGYGYTF.

This clonotype occurred many times. The V gene is TRBV20-1, the J gene TRBJ1-2; D call uncertain. CDR1 and CDR2 (germline): DFQATT, SNEGSKA (reference sequence). Trimming removed 6 bases from V and 5 bases from J, with 10 bases in between. This CDR3 spans 11 amino acids. The CDR3 sequence: CSARHPYGYTF. Written as DNA, the CDR3 is TGCAGTGCAAGACACCCGTATGGCTACACCTTC.

The table lists this clonotype with many counts. The chain combines TRBV13 with TRBJ1-2; 7 bases agree with TRBD1. The CDR3 has 16 residues. Losses at the gene ends were 1 base for V and 3 bases for J; bases not matched to a gene: 8. Germline V CDR1 and CDR2: PRHDT, FYEKMQ (reference sequence). This CDR3 is CASSLALTGQDYGYTF. The CDR3 region has the DNA TGTGCCAGCAGCTTAGCCCTGACAGGGCAAGACTATGGCTACACCTTC.

Ten or more counts support this clonotype. The rearrangement uses TRBV2 and TRBJ1-1; TRBD1 matches at 7 bases. Germline lookup yields CDR1 SNHLY and CDR2 FYNNEI. V shed 6 bases, J shed 5 bases, and the junction held 6 bases outside the gene matches. CDR3 length: 13 amino acids. The CDR3 spells CASRLGQETEAFF. CDR3 DNA sequence: TGTGCCAGCAGGCTTGGACAGGAGACTGAAGCTTTCTTT. Complete variable domain (other parts from reference TRBV2 and TRBJ1-1): EPEVTQTPSHQVTQMGQEVILRCVPISNHLYFYWYRQILGQKVEFLVSFYNNEISEKSEIFDDQFSVERPDGSNFTLKIRSTKLEDSAMYFCASRLGQETEAFFGQGTRLTVV.

In the case of this clonotype: A junction end diverges from the germline sequence, so it may reflect a read error. The chain links TRBV10-1 to TRBJ1-6; D gene unclear. CDR1 and CDR2 (germline): WNHNN, SYGVQD (reference sequence). CDR3 length: 13 residues. DNA of the CDR3: TGCGCCAGCAGGGAGTCTGCGGGTTCACCCCTCCACTTT. This codes for CASRESAGSPLHF.

The chain couples TRBV29-1 to TRBJ1-2; D gene ambiguous. The germline V and J ends were trimmed by 3 bases and 0 bases, with 11 bases remaining between them. CDR1 and CDR2 from the germline V gene are SQVTM and ANQGSEA. This CDR3 spans 14 amino acids. As DNA, the CDR3 is TGCAGCGTTGATACGCCCGGGTCTAACTATGGCTACACCTTC. It is translated as CSVDTPGSNYGYTF.

This clonotype was seen repeatedly, ten times or more. This sequence joins TRBV20-1 and TRBJ2-7; no firm D call. V lost 0 bases, J lost 4 bases, and 13 bases lay in between. The CDR3 consists of 14 residues. The germline CDR1 and CDR2 sequences are DFQATT and SNEGSKA (reference sequence). This CDR3 reads CSARDIGLQYEQYF. The CDR3 DNA reads as TGCAGTGCTAGAGATATAGGGCTTCAATACGAGCAGTACTTC.

Many counts were recorded for this clonotype. V is TRBV7-2 and J is TRBJ1-5, with TRBD1 identical over 9 bases. Germline lookup yields CDR1 SGHTA and CDR2 FQGNSA. V was pared by 5 bases and J by 6 bases, with 2 bases of the junction left unmatched. The CDR3 consists of 13 residues. The CDR3, as DNA: TGTGCCAGCAGCCCGGACAGGGGTCAGCCCCAGCATTTT. Translating it yields CASSPDRGQPQHF.

This clonotype has a count of ten or more. The chain links TRBV15 to TRBJ1-2; D gene uncertain. The CDR3 has 15 residues. CDR1 LNHNV and CDR2 YYDKDF come from the germline V gene (reference sequence). V gave up 1 base and J gave up 4 bases, with 13 bases separating them. The DNA for the CDR3 is TGTGCCACCAGCAGAGGCGGGGAAGCGCTCTATGGCTACACCTTC. Amino acids: CATSRGGEALYGYTF. The full variable domain, with the rest looked up from reference TRBV15 and TRBJ1-2, is DAMVIQNPRYQVTQFGKPVTLSCSQTLNHNVMYWYQQKSSQAPKLLFHYYDKDFNNEADTPDNFQSRRPNTSFCFLDIRSPGLGDTAMYLCATSRGGEALYGYTFGSGTRLTVV.

The table lists this clonotype with many counts. J is TRBJ2-7 and V is TRBV7-9; 10 nucleotides match TRBD2. This CDR3 comprises 17 residues. Germline CDR1 is SEHNR and CDR2 is FQNEAQ (reference sequence). The V and J ends lost 1 base and 4 bases, in that order; junction bases with no gene match: 10. The CDR3 sequence is CASSLVGLAGALYEQYF. The CDR3 coding sequence is TGTGCCAGCAGCTTAGTGGGCCTAGCGGGAGCCCTTTACGAGCAGTACTTC.

This clonotype was recorded at least ten times. The chain combines TRBV7-9 with TRBJ1-2, with 8 bases identical to TRBD1. Germline CDR1 and CDR2: SEHNR and FQNEAQ (reference sequence). CDR3 length: 15 residues. V shed 5 bases, J shed 2 bases, and the junction held 7 bases outside the gene matches. CDR3 in DNA: TGTGCCAGCAGCCAAGGACAGGGCACCAACTATGGCTACACCTTC. This codes for CASSQGQGTNYGYTF. The full variable domain, completed using reference TRBV7-9 and TRBJ1-2, is DTGVSQNPRHKITKRGQNVTFRCDPISEHNRLYWYRQTLGQGPEFLTYFQNEAQLEKSRLLSDRFSAERPKGSFSTLEIQRTEQGDSAMYLCASSQGQGTNYGYTFGSGTRLTVV.

This clonotype has at least ten counts. The V and J genes are TRBV7-8 and TRBJ1-4; TRBD1 agrees at 10 bases. With V trimmed by 5 bases and J by 8 bases, 8 bases remained unmatched. The CDR3 loop spans 15 amino acids. Germline CDR1 is SGHVS and CDR2 is FQNEAQ. The CDR3 protein is CASSPDRGRWEKLFF. In DNA, the CDR3 is TGTGCCAGCAGCCCAGACAGGGGGCGATGGGAAAAACTGTTTTTT.

A word on this clonotype: An end of the junction differs from the germline gene, which may be a read error. This chain uses TRBV3-1 with TRBJ1-6; D gene uncertain. Germline-derived CDR1 and CDR2 are LGHDT and YNNKEL (reference sequence). This CDR3 contains 15 residues. CDR3 sequence reads: CASSQRQAFNPPLHF. In DNA form, the CDR3 reads TGTGCCAGCAGCCAACGGCAGGCGTTTAATCCACCCCTCCACTTT.

This clonotype was detected ten times or more. The rearrangement uses TRBV7-9 and TRBJ2-2, with 7 bases aligning to TRBD2. Per the germline V gene, CDR1 is SEHNR and CDR2 is FQNEAQ (reference sequence). This CDR3 has 14 amino acids. Trimming removed 7 bases from V and 4 bases from J; junction bases left unmatched: 6. The CDR3 sequence: CASKPPGGTGELFF. The CDR3 DNA is TGTGCCAGCAAGCCCCCGGGAGGCACCGGGGAGCTGTTTTTT.

This clonotype is a singleton in its sample. The CDR3 loop reads CASSPRTSDGYEQYF. The CDR3, as DNA: TGTGCCAGCAGCCCACGGACTAGCGATGGCTACGAGCAGTACTTC. The chain recombines TRBV7-8 with TRBJ2-7; 9 nucleotides align to TRBD2. In germline, CDR1 is SGHVS, CDR2 FQNEAQ. V shed 5 bases, J shed 3 bases, and the junction held 8 bases outside the gene matches. This CDR3 has 15 amino acids. The whole variable domain, filled in from reference TRBV7-8 and TRBJ2-7, reads GAGVSQSPRYKVAKRGQDVALRCDPISGHVSLFWYQQALGQGPEFLTYFQNEAQLDKSGLPSDRFFAERPEGSVSTLKIQRTQQEDSAVYLCASSPRTSDGYEQYFGPGTRLTVT.

J is TRBJ2-7 and V is TRBV28; D not resolved. This CDR3 is built from 13 residues. Deletions cut 6 bases from V and 6 bases from J, with 15 bases between. CDR1 and CDR2 from the germline V gene are MDHEN and SYDVKM. Here the CDR3 reads CASSPYRLLEQYF. CDR3 DNA sequence: TGTGCCAGCAGCCCCTACCGACTTCTCGAGCAGTACTTC.

This rearrangement joins TRBV7-9 to TRBJ2-7; D not resolved. The J call could be wrong; TRBJ2-1 is a better fit for the DNA end. The length of the CDR3 is 12 residues. Germline V gene lookup returns CDR1 SEHNR and CDR2 FQNEAQ (reference sequence). CDR3: CASSLDSLEQFF. DNA for the CDR3: TGTGCCAGCAGCTTAGACAGTCTAGAGCAGTTCTTC.

This clonotype was seen just once. J is TRBJ1-1 and V is TRBV10-3, with TRBD1 matching over 7 bases. This CDR3 has 14 amino acids. The ends lost 4 bases at V and 7 bases at J; junction bases unmatched: 9. CDR1 and CDR2 (germline): ENHRY, SYGVKD. CDR3 in amino acids: CAISGDRVYNEAFF. CDR3 coding DNA: TGTGCCATCAGTGGCGACAGGGTCTACAATGAAGCTTTCTTT.

Only a few counts were recorded for this clonotype. The V and J genes are TRBV19 and TRBJ1-1; 7 bases match TRBD1. Losses at the gene ends were 7 bases for V and 6 bases for J; bases not matched to a gene: 8. The CDR3 is 13 residues long. CDR1 is LNHDA, CDR2 SQIVND, per germline (reference sequence). CDR3 protein: CASKSDRYPEAFF. In DNA form, the CDR3 reads TGTGCCAGTAAGTCGGACAGGTATCCTGAAGCTTTCTTT.

This clonotype was recorded at least ten times. This chain joins TRBV5-1 and TRBJ2-7, with D possibly matching TRBD1 (5 bases). V lost 2 bases, J lost 2 bases, and 17 bases lay in between. CDR1 is SGHRS and CDR2 is YFSETQ in the germline V gene. The length of the CDR3 is 16 residues. CDR3: CASSLSQGVLAYEQYF. The CDR3 region has the DNA TGCGCCAGCAGCTTAAGCCAGGGCGTGCTGGCCTACGAGCAGTACTTC.

CDR3 in amino acids: CSARGPPRGRRTDTQYF. The CDR3 DNA reads as TGCAGTGCTAGAGGCCCCCCGCGGGGGCGTCGCACAGATACGCAGTATTTT. The chain carries TRBV20-1 and TRBJ2-3, with D tentatively TRBD2 (7 bases). V gave up 1 base and J gave up 1 base, with 18 bases separating them. The CDR3 has 17 residues. Per germline, CDR1 DFQATT and CDR2 SNEGSKA (reference sequence).

As concerns this clonotype: This sequence may be a read error, since a much larger clone differs from it by one base. The CDR3 does not close with the conserved phenylalanine or tryptophan, likely indicating a read error. The genes are TRBV6-1 and TRBJ2-7, with D unresolved. There are 14 residues in the CDR3. Germline V gives CDR1 MNHNS, CDR2 SASEGT. The germline V and J ends were trimmed by 5 bases and 1 base, with 12 bases remaining between them. This CDR3 reads CASSSRQGSYEQYL. The CDR3 nucleotides are TGTGCCAGCAGTAGCCGGCAAGGTTCCTACGAGCAGTACCTC.

At least ten counts were recorded for this clonotype. V usage is TRBV13 and J usage is TRBJ1-2; D perhaps matches TRBD1 (5 bases). Germline CDR1 and CDR2: PRHDT and FYEKMQ (reference sequence). Between the trimmed V and J ends, which lost 4 bases and 6 bases, there was a span of 18 bases. This CDR3 is 15 amino acids long. In DNA form, the CDR3 reads TGTGCCAGCAGCTCCGACTACCTTGTGGGGGATGGCTACACCTTC. It encodes CASSSDYLVGDGYTF.

This clonotype was counted between two and nine times. This chain links TRBV5-1 with TRBJ1-1, with TRBD1 as a possible D gene (5 bases). CDR3 size: 16 residues. V dropped 0 bases and J dropped 4 bases, with 16 bases sitting between them. CDR1 is SGHRS, CDR2 YFSETQ, per germline. The CDR3 sequence is CASSLGPPTRGTEAFF. The CDR3 DNA reads TGCGCCAGCAGCTTGGGGCCCCCTACTAGGGGCACTGAAGCTTTCTTT. Complete variable domain (other parts from reference TRBV5-1 and TRBJ1-1): KAGVTQTPRYLIKTRGQQVTLSCSPISGHRSVSWYQQTPGQGLQFLFEYFSETQRNKGNFPGRFSGRQFSNSRSEMNVSTLELGDSALYLCASSLGPPTRGTEAFFGQGTRLTVV.

The table lists this clonotype with many counts. This chain links TRBV5-8 with TRBJ1-1; 9 positions agree with TRBD1. The CDR3 length is 16 residues. Germline-derived CDR1 and CDR2 are SGHTS and YDEGEE. J lost 4 bases, V lost 4 bases, and 11 bases had no gene match. The CDR3 DNA follows: TGTGCCAGCAGCGCTGGACAGGGGCGCGGAGGCACTGAAGCTTTCTTT. Translation: CASSAGQGRGGTEAFF.

This clonotype was counted many times. The rearrangement uses TRBV7-9 and TRBJ2-7; D remains unclear. The CDR3 extends over 13 amino acids. Trimming removed 4 bases at V and 7 bases at J, with 14 bases between. From germline, CDR1 is SEHNR and CDR2 FQNEAQ (reference sequence). The CDR3 loop is CASSSPRIREQYF. For the CDR3, the DNA is TGTGCCAGCAGCTCCCCCAGAATCCGGGAGCAGTACTTC.

Concerning this clonotype: The junction departs from the called germline gene at one end, perhaps through a read error. V gene TRBV4-1 combines with J gene TRBJ1-2, with D uncertain. The CDR3 is made up of 14 amino acids. Germline-derived CDR1 and CDR2 are MGHRA and YSYEKL. Here the CDR3 reads CASSQVTSNYGYAF. As DNA, the CDR3 is TGCGCCAGCAGCCAAGTGACTAGTAACTATGGCTACGCCTTC.